The clone carrying this T cell receptor beta chain was observed at least ten times. Its antigen remains unidentified. The team produced cDNA through 5'RACE using 10-nucleotide random UMIs. TCRdb independently ran MiXCR on the 5' RACE reads; one entry per CDR3 protein. Among fewer than 110,000 distinct CDR3 sequences, approximately 10% were seen once, and the ten largest hold about 3.1%. This record comes from a study of neurological immune-mediated disorders. Specified time point: longitudinal time-point 3. Stored at -80 C, 2 million PBMCs were the source of the unsorted libraries. V lost 11 bases and J lost 4; bases outside the gene matches: 5. This CDR3 has 13 amino acids. The germline V gene encodes CDR1 SEHNR and CDR2 FQNEAQ (reference sequence). Regarding the study as a whole: The greatest TCR clonal expansion appeared in HTLV-1-associated myelopathy and the smallest, falling below healthy controls, in multiple sclerosis. No CDR3 amino acid sequences were shared by expanded clones across subjects, suggesting private repertoires in all groups.

The chain is built from TRBV7-9 and TRBJ2-2, with TRBD1 matching 9 bases. This TCR was sampled from a female donor with HTLV-1-associated myelopathy (HAM/TSP). Source material: PBMCs. DNA for the CDR3: TGTGCCCCCGGGACAGGGCGCACCGGGGAGCTGTTTTTT. Its protein product is CAPGTGRTGELFF.